The 23 T cell receptor beta chains presented below share a single source sample, sequenced in a study of shared clonotypes between healthy human individuals. TCRdb keeps only in-frame clones here, not all; method: immunoSEQ multiplex PCR. Here the sample spans about a million clones, about 80% being singletons. Sequencing was carried out using memory CD4+ T cells sorted from blood. As for subset: CD45RA-negative fraction. These receptors were collected from a man aged 18 to 35 in good health.

This clone has a handful of counts. V and J are TRBV10-3 and TRBJ2-5; weak D call: TRBD1 (6 bases). The CDR3 is 15 amino acids. Germline V CDR1 and CDR2: ENHRY, SYGVKD. Trimming shortened V by 2 bases and J by 1 base, and 11 bases separated the two germline ends. In DNA, the CDR3 is TGTGCCATCAGTGAGGCCCCAGGGGCCCAAGAGACCCAGTACTTC. Translation gives CAISEAPGAQETQYF.

In DNA, the CDR3 is TGTGCCACGTCGGGGGGCGGTAATTCACCCCTCCACTTT. The encoded protein is CATSGGGNSPLHF. V gene TRBV6-6 combines with J gene TRBJ1-6; a weak D match, TRBD1 (6 bases). This CDR3 contains 13 residues. Trimming took 10 bases from V and 6 from J, leaving 13 bases between them. Germline CDR1 reads MNHNY; CDR2 reads SVGAGI (reference sequence).

The gene calls are TRBV28 and TRBJ2-6, with 9 bases that match TRBD1. Germline CDR1 is MDHEN and CDR2 is SYDVKM. The length of the CDR3 is 17 residues. The V gene end was trimmed by 8 bases and the J gene end by 0 bases; junction bases not matched to a gene: 8. This chain's CDR3 is CASGIPGQGSGANVLTF. In DNA, the CDR3 is TGTGCCAGCGGTATTCCGGGACAGGGCTCTGGGGCCAACGTCCTGACTTTC.

The CDR3, as DNA: TGTGCCAGCAGCTTAGCGTTTGCAGGGGGAAGGGACACTGAAGCTTTCTTT. This gives the protein CASSLAFAGGRDTEAFF. The chain joins TRBV7-2 to TRBJ1-1; 7 bases match TRBD1. This CDR3 has 17 amino acids. Germline V lookup: CDR1 SGHTA, CDR2 FQGNSA. The junction had 10 bases not matched to a gene; V was cut back by 0 bases and J by 3 bases.

In its sample, this clone was seen a few times. V and J are TRBV11-2 and TRBJ1-2; a weak D match, TRBD1 (6 bases). V was pared by 5 bases and J by 6 bases, with 13 bases between. Germline CDR1 SGHAT, CDR2 FQNNGV. The CDR3 extends over 13 amino acids. The CDR3 nucleotides read TGTGCCAGCAGCCTCAGGGGCGGCGATGGCTACACCTTC. Translated, it gives CASSLRGGDGYTF.

This chain connects TRBV5-1 to TRBJ2-1; 15 positions agree with TRBD2. The CDR3 runs 17 residues. Germline CDR1 reads SGHRS; CDR2 reads YFSETQ. The V and J ends lost 1 base and 6 bases, in that order; junction bases with no gene match: 5. CDR3 amino acids: CASSLIGGLAGGNEQFF. CDR3 coding DNA: TGCGCCAGCAGCTTGATCGGGGGACTAGCGGGAGGCAATGAGCAGTTCTTC.

The sample holds one count of this clone. The V gene is TRBV11-2, the J gene TRBJ1-1; D not resolved. Germline CDR1 is SGHAT and CDR2 is FQNNGV. Trimming left V 5 bases short and J 8 bases short, with 12 bases between. The CDR3 spans 12 residues. CDR3 in amino acids: CASSPMGKEAFF. DNA of the CDR3: TGTGCCAGCAGCCCCATGGGGAAGGAAGCTTTCTTT.

V and J are TRBV10-3 and TRBJ2-2, with 7 bases that match TRBD1. CDR3 size: 15 residues. Germline V gene data show CDR1 as ENHRY and CDR2 as SYGVKD. Losses at the gene ends were 5 bases for V and 3 bases for J; bases not matched to a gene: 6. CDR3 loop: CAISRTGADTGELFF. CDR3 bases: TGTGCCATCAGTCGTACAGGGGCTGACACCGGGGAGCTGTTTTTT.

The chain is built from TRBV19 and TRBJ2-7; the match to TRBD1 covers 7 bases. J lost 5 bases, V lost 0 bases, and 10 bases had no gene match. The CDR3 is 16 amino acids. Germline loops: CDR1 LNHDA, CDR2 SQIVND (reference sequence). In DNA form, the CDR3 reads TGTGCCAGTAGTATAGATCCGGGACAGTCTGCCAACGAGCAGTACTTC. Amino acids: CASSIDPGQSANEQYF.

The V call is TRBV5-1, the J call TRBJ1-2, with D perhaps matching TRBD1 (5 bases). The CDR3 length is 14 residues. V was trimmed by 0 bases and J by 2 bases, leaving 8 bases between them. Germline loops: CDR1 SGHRS, CDR2 YFSETQ. CDR3 loop: CASSLAEGNYGYTF. The DNA of the CDR3 is TGCGCCAGCAGCTTGGCCGAGGGGAACTATGGCTACACCTTC.

Notes on this clone: The same CDR3 also results from other DNA sequences found in this sample. The chain carries TRBV18 and TRBJ2-5, with unresolved D. This CDR3 has 13 residues. The V gene's germline CDR1 is KGHSH and CDR2 LQKENI. V was pared by 2 bases and J by 0 bases, with 4 bases between. The CDR3 loop is CASSPGYQETQYF. The CDR3 nucleotides read TGTGCCAGCTCACCAGGGTACCAAGAGACCCAGTACTTC.

This clone appeared once. The chain has TRBV5-4 and TRBJ1-1; possibly TRBD1 for D (6 bases). The CDR3 has 15 amino acids. Germline CDR1 and CDR2: SGHNT and YYREEE (reference sequence). V was clipped by 0 bases and J by 1 base, with 10 bases between them. In DNA, the CDR3 is TGTGCCAGCAGCTTGGGGGGGGCAAGGAACACTGAAGCTTTCTTT. Translated: CASSLGGARNTEAFF.

This clone was seen only a few times. The sample carries other DNA sequences with the same CDR3. The V and J genes are TRBV11-2 and TRBJ2-3, with 8 nucleotides matching TRBD1. There are 15 residues in the CDR3. The V and J ends lost 5 bases and 3 bases, in that order; junction bases with no gene match: 7. CDR1 and CDR2 from the germline V gene are SGHAT and FQNNGV. As DNA, the CDR3 is TGTGCCAGCAGCCTGGGGACAGGTCTGACAGATACGCAGTATTTT. This encodes CASSLGTGLTDTQYF.

This clone was detected only a few times. CDR3 coding DNA: TGTGCCAGCAGCCTTAAACAGGGGAGGAGGGACACTGAAGCTTTCTTT. This encodes CASSLKQGRRDTEAFF. The V gene is TRBV28, the J gene TRBJ1-1; 7 bases agree with TRBD1. The CDR3 has 16 amino acids. After removal of 6 bases from V and 3 bases from J, the junction contained 13 bases not matched to a gene. Germline CDR1 is MDHEN and CDR2 is SYDVKM.

The gene calls are TRBV7-9 and TRBJ2-1; 9 nucleotides line up with TRBD2. Germline V lookup: CDR1 SEHNR, CDR2 FQNEAQ (reference sequence). This CDR3 is 14 amino acids long. J lost 8 bases, V lost 7 bases, and 9 bases had no gene match. Here the CDR3 reads CASMVREGIYEQFF. CDR3 nucleotides: TGTGCCAGCATGGTGCGGGAGGGCATATATGAGCAGTTCTTC.

This clone has ten or more counts. This chain uses TRBV28 with TRBJ1-6; TRBD1 is a possible D gene (5 bases). Germline V gene sequence: CDR1 MDHEN, CDR2 SYDVKM. V was trimmed by 7 bases and J by 6 bases, leaving 10 bases between them. The CDR3 spans 13 residues. The CDR3 DNA reads as TGTGCCAGCAAGGCAGGGTTTAATTCACCCCTCCACTTT. It translates to CASKAGFNSPLHF. Variable domain in full (rest from reference TRBV28 and TRBJ1-6): DVKVTQSSRYLVKRTGEKVFLECVQDMDHENMFWYRQDPGLGLRLIYFSYDVKMKEKGDIPEGYSVSREKKERFSLILESASTNQTSMYLCASKAGFNSPLHFGNGTRLTVT.

This clone was observed once. The V call is TRBV6-6, the J call TRBJ2-1; the match to TRBD2 covers 13 bases. The germline V gene has CDR1 MNHNY and CDR2 SVGAGI (reference sequence). This CDR3 has 16 amino acids. V was pared by 5 bases and J by 9 bases, with 10 bases of the junction left unmatched. CDR3 sequence (DNA): TGTGCCAGCAGTCGATGGACTAGCGGGAGACAAGGTGAGCAGTTCTTC. Encoded protein: CASSRWTSGRQGEQFF.

The chain couples TRBV5-4 to TRBJ2-3; 7 bases fit TRBD1. Germline V CDR1 and CDR2: SGHNT, YYREEE (reference sequence). Trimming at V came to 4 bases and at J to 4 bases, leaving 9 bases not matched to a gene. The CDR3 consists of 15 residues. CDR3 coding DNA: TGTGCCAGCAGCCAAAGACAGGGCCGTGCAGATACGCAGTATTTT. Translation gives CASSQRQGRADTQYF.

The chain employs TRBV29-1 and TRBJ2-1; 12 positions match TRBD2. Losses at the gene ends were 5 bases for V and 7 bases for J; bases not matched to a gene: 9. Germline V gene data show CDR1 as SQVTM and CDR2 as ANQGSEA. The CDR3 covers 15 residues. The CDR3 nucleotides read TGCAGCGTTTGTCGGACTAGCGGGATGGAAAATGAGCAGTTCTTC. This sequence encodes CSVCRTSGMENEQFF.

The chain joins TRBV6-1 to TRBJ2-7; 9 bases line up with TRBD2. CDR3 length equals 14 residues. Trimming removed 8 bases from V and 4 bases from J; junction bases left unmatched: 9. The germline CDR1 and CDR2 sequences are MNHNS and SASEGT. The CDR3 bases are TGTGCCAGCGGGGGCGGGAGGGTTGTGTACGAGCAGTACTTC. Its protein product is CASGGGRVVYEQYF.

This chain joins TRBV7-2 and TRBJ2-3, with 8 bases fitting TRBD2. This CDR3 is built from 16 residues. Germline loops: CDR1 SGHTA, CDR2 FQGNSA. The V gene end was trimmed by 1 base and the J gene end by 5 bases; junction bases not matched to a gene: 8. CDR3 sequence: CASSLVPGGPGDTQYF. The CDR3 bases are TGTGCCAGCAGCTTAGTCCCGGGAGGGCCGGGAGATACGCAGTATTTT.

The chain recombines TRBV27 with TRBJ2-7, with 10 positions matching TRBD2. CDR3 length equals 16 residues. The ends lost 4 bases at V and 4 bases at J; junction bases unmatched: 10. CDR1 and CDR2 (germline): MNHEY, SMNVEV (reference sequence). DNA of the CDR3: TGTGCCAGCAGTTCCAGAGCGGGAGGGAAGGCATACGAGCAGTACTTC. Protein: CASSSRAGGKAYEQYF.

The chain employs TRBV6-5 and TRBJ1-1; no clear D. The CDR3 is made up of 16 amino acids. Germline values: CDR1 MNHEY, CDR2 SVGAGI. V dropped 2 bases and J dropped 0 bases, with 13 bases sitting between them. The CDR3 loop is CASSYAPTGMNTEAFF. CDR3 in DNA: TGTGCCAGCAGTTACGCACCGACGGGTATGAACACTGAAGCTTTCTTT.